This passage covers 31 T cell receptor beta chains from one sample sequenced in a study of PD-1 blockade in classical Hodgkin lymphoma. Profiled with immunoSEQ multiplex PCR; TCRdb holds only in-frame clones, not every one. The sample yields roughly 64,000 clones, 91% seen once. The time point was: cycle 4 day 1 (C4D1), after six to seven weeks of nivolumab. In every patient, relapse followed autologous stem cell transplantation, while exposure to brentuximab vedotin differed. Sequenced here: peripheral blood mononuclear cells (PBMCs), sampled before the fourth cycle of nivolumab. The receptors come from a human donor with classical Hodgkin lymphoma.

This clone was seen only once. The J gene is TRBJ1-5, the V gene TRBV6-6, with D perhaps TRBD1 (5 bases). The germline CDR1 and CDR2 sequences are MNHNY and SVGAGI (reference sequence). CDR3 length: 13 amino acids. Between the trimmed V and J ends, which lost 5 bases and 5 bases, there was a span of 10 bases. In DNA form, the CDR3 reads TGTGCCAGCAGTGGGACCTCGGATCAGCCCCAGCATTTT. Its translation is CASSGTSDQPQHF.

This clone appeared a single time. This chain joins TRBV11-2 and TRBJ2-7; 8 nucleotides line up with TRBD2. Looked up from germline, CDR1 is SGHAT and CDR2 is FQNNGV. The CDR3 length is 16 residues. After removal of 1 base from V and 2 bases from J, the junction contained 7 bases not matched to a gene. CDR3 DNA: TGTGCCAGCAGCTTAGCTCTAGCGGGTCCAGCCTACGAGCAGTACTTC. Translated: CASSLALAGPAYEQYF. The full variable domain, in which reference TRBV11-2 and TRBJ2-7 provide the parts outside the CDR3, is EAGVAQSPRYKIIEKRQSVAFWCNPISGHATLYWYQQILGQGPKLLIQFQNNGVVDDSQLPKDRFSAERLKGVDSTLKIQPAKLEDSAVYLCASSLALAGPAYEQYFGPGTRLTVT.

This chain connects TRBV18 to TRBJ1-5; 7 bases are a match to TRBD1. CDR3 length equals 14 residues. The V and J ends lost 6 bases and 5 bases, in that order; junction bases with no gene match: 7. Germline loops: CDR1 KGHSH, CDR2 LQKENI. CDR3 sequence reads: CASSTGTDDQPQHF. CDR3 in DNA: TGTGCCAGCTCGACCGGGACAGACGATCAGCCCCAGCATTTT. Looking up the rest from reference TRBV18 and TRBJ1-5 gives the full variable domain: NAGVMQNPRHLVRRRGQEARLRCSPMKGHSHVYWYRQLPEEGLKFMVYLQKENIIDESGMPKERFSAEFPKEGPSILRIQQVVRGDSAAYFCASSTGTDDQPQHFGDGTRLSIL.

This rearrangement joins TRBV9 to TRBJ2-1; TRBD1 matches at 12 bases. The V gene end was trimmed by 3 bases and the J gene end by 7 bases; junction bases not matched to a gene: 17. This CDR3 spans 19 amino acids. CDR1 and CDR2 (germline): SGDLS, YYNGEE. The CDR3 loop is CASSAGQGALTLQANEQFF. The CDR3 bases are TGTGCCAGCAGCGCGGGACAGGGGGCACTCACTCTGCAGGCGAATGAGCAGTTCTTC.

The CDR3 protein is CASSSLGPSGANVLTF. The CDR3 DNA is TGTGCCAGCAGCTCCCTTGGCCCCTCTGGGGCCAACGTCCTGACTTTC. The V gene is TRBV5-6, the J gene TRBJ2-6, with D unresolved. Between the trimmed V and J ends, which lost 3 bases and 0 bases, there was a span of 10 bases. Germline CDR1 and CDR2: SGHDT and YYEEEE. The CDR3 contains 16 residues.

J is TRBJ1-4 and V is TRBV7-9; 9 positions match TRBD1. The CDR3 contains 16 residues. Germline V lookup: CDR1 SEHNR, CDR2 FQNEAQ (reference sequence). Trimming cost V 3 bases and J 11 bases; bases outside gene matches: 13. The DNA for the CDR3 is TGTGCCAGCAGCTTTATTCCCGGGACAGGGCTTGTTAAACTGTTTTTT. It translates to CASSFIPGTGLVKLFF.

The chain couples TRBV6-4 to TRBJ2-2; the match to TRBD2 covers 8 bases. V lost 3 bases, J lost 6 bases, and 9 bases stayed unmatched. CDR1 is MRHNA and CDR2 is SNTAGT in the germline V gene. CDR3 length: 16 residues. CDR3 bases: TGTGCCAGCAGTGAAAACGGGGGGGCAGCTTCCGGGGAGCTGTTTTTT. Translating gives CASSENGGAASGELFF.

V and J are TRBV19 and TRBJ2-3, with D uncertain. This CDR3 comprises 12 residues. Germline V gene lookup returns CDR1 LNHDA and CDR2 SQIVND (reference sequence). V dropped 7 bases and J dropped 2 bases, with 7 bases sitting between them. The CDR3 reads CASNSPTDTQYF. The CDR3 DNA reads TGTGCCAGTAACAGCCCCACAGATACGCAGTATTTT.

CDR3 in amino acids: CASSSDTGTGHYEQYF. The CDR3 DNA follows: TGTGCCAGCAGCTCAGATACGGGCACTGGGCACTACGAGCAGTACTTC. This chain uses TRBV7-9 with TRBJ2-7; D not certain. Deletions cut 4 bases from V and 3 bases from J, with 19 bases between. The germline V gene has CDR1 SEHNR and CDR2 FQNEAQ (reference sequence). The CDR3 extends over 16 amino acids.

The chain carries TRBV5-8 and TRBJ2-5; D is ambiguous. The CDR3 has 15 residues. Germline CDR1 SGHTS, CDR2 YDEGEE. The V end was cut by 4 bases, the J end by 4 bases, with 17 bases between. CDR3: CASSGLGWPGETQYF. For the CDR3, the DNA is TGTGCCAGCAGCGGGCTCGGATGGCCGGGAGAGACCCAGTACTTC.

The V call is TRBV19, the J call TRBJ1-1; D remains unclear. Between the trimmed V and J ends, which lost 8 bases and 2 bases, there was a span of 18 bases. This CDR3 contains 15 residues. Germline V CDR1 and CDR2: LNHDA, SQIVND (reference sequence). CDR3 sequence reads: CASPCRRESNTEAFF. The CDR3 DNA reads TGTGCCAGTCCCTGCAGGAGGGAATCTAACACTGAAGCTTTCTTT.

This chain uses TRBV7-9 with TRBJ1-2, with 9 bases identical to TRBD1. From germline, CDR1 is SEHNR and CDR2 FQNEAQ (reference sequence). This CDR3 spans 16 amino acids. V lost 1 base and J lost 8; bases outside the gene matches: 11. CDR3 loop: CASSLEQGARTRGYTF. Here the CDR3 DNA reads TGTGCCAGCAGCTTAGAACAGGGGGCGCGAACGCGCGGCTACACCTTC. The whole variable domain, remainder taken from reference TRBV7-9 and TRBJ1-2, is DTGVSQNPRHKITKRGQNVTFRCDPISEHNRLYWYRQTLGQGPEFLTYFQNEAQLEKSRLLSDRFSAERPKGSFSTLEIQRTEQGDSAMYLCASSLEQGARTRGYTFGSGTRLTVV.

This chain uses TRBV6-1 with TRBJ1-2; no firm D call. The CDR3 consists of 11 residues. V lost 6 bases and J lost 4, with 6 bases in between. Germline CDR1 and CDR2: MNHNS and SASEGT. The CDR3 sequence is CASRKVYGYTF. The CDR3 DNA reads TGTGCCAGCAGGAAGGTCTATGGCTACACCTTC.

The V call is TRBV29-1, the J call TRBJ1-1; 9 nucleotides match TRBD1. J was trimmed by 0 bases and V by 7 bases; bases with no gene match: 6. The length of the CDR3 is 14 residues. In germline, CDR1 is SQVTM, CDR2 ANQGSEA. The CDR3, as DNA: TGCAGCGGGACAGGGGCCCTCTTGAACACTGAAGCTTTCTTT. It codes for CSGTGALLNTEAFF.

This chain uses TRBV27 with TRBJ2-7; no clear D gene. With 4 bases removed from V and 4 bases from J, the gap between germline ends came to 8 bases. CDR3 size: 12 residues. Looked up from germline, CDR1 is MNHEY and CDR2 is SMNVEV (reference sequence). CDR3 sequence reads: CASSSRLYEQYF. CDR3 bases: TGTGCCAGCAGTTCCCGCCTTTACGAGCAGTACTTC.

The table lists this clone with a few counts. One junction end disagrees with the germline gene, perhaps due to a read error. The chain combines TRBV10-1 with TRBJ2-7; maybe TRBD2 (6 bases). CDR3 size: 9 residues. Germline values: CDR1 WNHNN, CDR2 SYGVQD (reference sequence). DNA of the CDR3: TGCGCCAGGCGGGGACGAGAGCACTTC. This gives the protein CARRGREHF.

This chain links TRBV18 with TRBJ1-1, with 11 bases that match TRBD1. This CDR3 region has 18 residues. Germline V gene sequence: CDR1 KGHSH, CDR2 LQKENI. The ends lost 2 bases at V and 4 bases at J; junction bases unmatched: 12. Here the CDR3 reads CASSPNAPGQGGLTEAFF. The CDR3 DNA follows: TGTGCCAGCTCACCAAATGCGCCGGGACAGGGGGGTCTCACTGAAGCTTTCTTT.

V usage is TRBV7-2 and J usage is TRBJ1-2, with D unresolved. CDR1 is SGHTA and CDR2 is FQGNSA in the germline V gene. This CDR3 has 13 residues. V lost 4 bases to trimming and J lost 2 bases, with 8 bases between them. CDR3 in DNA: TGTGCCAGCAGCTCAGCGCGGAACTATGGCTACACCTTC. It translates to CASSSARNYGYTF. The whole variable domain, remainder taken from reference TRBV7-2 and TRBJ1-2, is GAGVSQSPSNKVTEKGKDVELRCDPISGHTALYWYRQSLGQGLEFLIYFQGNSAPDKSGLPSDRFSAERTGGSVSTLTIQRTQQEDSAVYLCASSSARNYGYTFGSGTRLTVV.

The chain uses TRBV9 and TRBJ1-1; D gene ambiguous. CDR1 is SGDLS, CDR2 YYNGEE, per germline. The CDR3 sequence is 12 residues long. The germline V and J ends were trimmed by 5 bases and 4 bases, with 9 bases remaining between them. CDR3 sequence reads: CASRGEGTEAFF. The CDR3 DNA reads TGTGCCAGCAGGGGTGAAGGCACTGAAGCTTTCTTT.

The gene calls are TRBV5-1 and TRBJ1-1; the D gene is possibly TRBD1 (5 bases). Trimming removed 2 bases from V and 2 bases from J, with 13 bases in between. Germline CDR1 and CDR2: SGHRS and YFSETQ. The CDR3 consists of 15 residues. The CDR3 loop reads CASSLAGKGNTEAFF. The CDR3 DNA is TGCGCCAGCAGCTTAGCAGGGAAGGGAAACACTGAAGCTTTCTTT.

This chain joins TRBV6-1 and TRBJ1-2; D gene ambiguous. The V gene lost 4 bases and the J gene lost 2 bases, with 14 bases spanning the gap. CDR1 is MNHNS, CDR2 SASEGT, per germline. The CDR3 covers 15 residues. The CDR3 spells CASSVPRLWNYGYTF. The CDR3 DNA is TGTGCCAGCAGTGTACCCAGGTTGTGGAACTATGGCTACACCTTC.

This clone was seen only once. The gene calls are TRBV7-2 and TRBJ1-2; TRBD1 aligns across 8 bases. Germline V gene lookup returns CDR1 SGHTA and CDR2 FQGNSA. The CDR3 runs to 14 residues. Trimming at V came to 5 bases and at J to 3 bases, leaving 5 bases not matched to a gene. Written as DNA, the CDR3 is TGTGCCAGCAGCCTCGGACAGGGCCACTATGGCTACACCTTC. Protein sequence: CASSLGQGHYGYTF.

The V gene is TRBV4-2, the J gene TRBJ1-1; D is unclear. This CDR3 comprises 14 residues. V was trimmed by 3 bases and J by 4 bases, leaving 12 bases between them. CDR1 and CDR2 from the germline V gene are LGHNA and YNFKEQ. CDR3 sequence: CASSQPGFATEAFF. The CDR3 nucleotides are TGTGCCAGCAGCCAGCCAGGTTTTGCCACTGAAGCTTTCTTT.

This clone has just one count. The gene calls are TRBV27 and TRBJ2-7; the match to TRBD1 covers 10 bases. Trimming cost V 10 bases and J 2 bases; bases outside gene matches: 5. The CDR3 has 13 amino acids. Germline V gene sequence: CDR1 MNHEY, CDR2 SMNVEV (reference sequence). The CDR3, as DNA: TGTGCCACCGGACAGGGGGTCACCTACGAGCAGTACTTC. It translates to CATGQGVTYEQYF.

This clone has only one observation. The chain recombines TRBV19 with TRBJ1-3; a possible D gene is TRBD1 (5 bases). From germline, CDR1 is LNHDA and CDR2 SQIVND (reference sequence). This CDR3 has 15 residues. V was clipped by 6 bases and J by 8 bases, with 20 bases between them. CDR3 region: CASSPLEGIADTIYF. As DNA, the CDR3 is TGTGCCAGTAGCCCATTAGAGGGGATAGCAGACACCATATATTTT.

This chain joins TRBV14 and TRBJ2-5, with no clear D. Between the trimmed V and J ends, which lost 0 bases and 5 bases, there was a span of 25 bases. The germline V gene has CDR1 SGHDN and CDR2 FVKESK. The CDR3 contains 19 residues. CDR3 loop: CASSQDSVVYGVSWETQYF. The CDR3 region has the DNA TGTGCCAGCAGCCAAGATTCGGTGGTCTATGGGGTATCGTGGGAGACCCAGTACTTC.

V is TRBV10-3 and J is TRBJ1-2, with D unresolved. Looked up from germline, CDR1 is ENHRY and CDR2 is SYGVKD. The CDR3 has 13 residues. Trimming stripped 10 bases from V and 4 bases from J, with 16 bases between. CDR3 nucleotide sequence: TGTGCCACCGGACGCACCCCTGGCTATGGCTACACCTTC. Encoded protein: CATGRTPGYGYTF.

The chain carries TRBV11-2 and TRBJ1-4; no definite D call. Germline loops: CDR1 SGHAT, CDR2 FQNNGV. Trimming removed 1 base from V and 7 bases from J, with 13 bases in between. This CDR3 spans 15 amino acids. CDR3 bases: TGTGCCAGCAGCTTAGCCTTCCCCAGACCTGAAAAACTGTTTTTT. Translation: CASSLAFPRPEKLFF.

The chain links TRBV27 to TRBJ1-1; no reliable D call. This CDR3 comprises 14 residues. Germline V gene data show CDR1 as MNHEY and CDR2 as SMNVEV (reference sequence). Trimming removed 6 bases from V and 2 bases from J, with 13 bases in between. CDR3 sequence reads: CASRFQTANTEAFF. The DNA of the CDR3 is TGTGCCAGCAGATTCCAGACGGCAAACACTGAAGCTTTCTTT.

This clone was observed a few times. This chain links TRBV4-2 with TRBJ1-2, with 10 bases that match TRBD1. The junction had 5 bases not matched to a gene; V was cut back by 4 bases and J by 6 bases. Germline loops: CDR1 LGHNA, CDR2 YNFKEQ. The CDR3 extends over 14 amino acids. CDR3 amino acids: CASSPGGTGDGYTF. The CDR3 DNA reads TGTGCCAGCAGCCCAGGCGGGACAGGGGATGGCTACACCTTC.

The rearrangement uses TRBV30 and TRBJ2-7; either TRBD1 or TRBD2 may supply D (5 bases each). Deletions cut 6 bases from V and 2 bases from J, with 14 bases between. This CDR3 contains 13 residues. Looked up from germline, CDR1 is GTSNPN and CDR2 is SVGIG (reference sequence). As DNA, the CDR3 is TGTGCCTGTCCCGCCGGGACCACCTACGAGCAGTACTTC. Protein product: CACPAGTTYEQYF.